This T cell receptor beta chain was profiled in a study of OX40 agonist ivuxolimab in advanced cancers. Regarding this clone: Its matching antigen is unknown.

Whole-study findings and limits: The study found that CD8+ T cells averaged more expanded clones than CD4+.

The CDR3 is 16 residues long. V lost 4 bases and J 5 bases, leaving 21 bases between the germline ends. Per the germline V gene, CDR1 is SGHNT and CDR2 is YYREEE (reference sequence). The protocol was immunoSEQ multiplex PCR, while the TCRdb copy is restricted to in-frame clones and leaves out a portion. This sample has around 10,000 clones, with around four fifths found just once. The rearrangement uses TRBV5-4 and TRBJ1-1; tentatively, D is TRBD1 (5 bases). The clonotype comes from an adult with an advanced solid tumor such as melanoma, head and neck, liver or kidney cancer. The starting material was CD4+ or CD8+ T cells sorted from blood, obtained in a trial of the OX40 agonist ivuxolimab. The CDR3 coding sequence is TGTGCCAGCAGCGACGAAAGGGACCCACTTAAGACTGAAGCTTTCTTT. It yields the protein CASSDERDPLKTEAFF.